This T cell receptor beta chain appears in the sequencing data of a study of identical twins. This clonotype was seen more than once but under ten times. TCRdb ran MiXCR on the 5' RACE reads and lists one entry per CDR3 protein. Of under 300,000 distinct CDR3 sequences listed, 9.5% to 15% were seen once; the top ten hold 3.5% to 5%. The CDR3 totals 15 residues. Germline V CDR1 and CDR2: MDHEN, SYDVKM. With 6 bases removed from V and 1 base from J, the gap between germline ends came to 13 bases. This same sample was also part of a study on yellow fever vaccine responses in identical twins.

The source of this sequence is a woman aged 18 to 35 in good health. Sequencing used memory (CD45RO+) T cells sorted from blood. The V and J genes are TRBV28 and TRBJ2-4; D tentatively reads TRBD1 or TRBD2 (5 bases each). CDR3 bases: TGTGCCAGCAGCCCTCCCGGGACGGCCAAAAACATTCAGTACTTC. Encoded protein: CASSPPGTAKNIQYF.